These T cell receptor beta chains were read from a single sample in a study of blood T cell repertoires in COVID-19. The data were produced by immunoSEQ multiplex PCR, yet TCRdb's version contains in-frame clones alone and is incomplete. The sample shows 150,000 to 180,000 clones, 91% of them seen only once. The sample was peripheral blood. The receptors originated from a man aged 50 or older with acute or convalescent COVID-19. CDR3s include the opening cysteine and the closing phenylalanine or tryptophan. The D gene is left open where the match is weak. Clone size is not always given. Where it is, it says once, few, many or a class for expanded clones.

size	D	V	J	CDR3	DNA
.	.	TRBV28	TRBJ1-5	CASSLQRGNQPQHF	TGTGCCAGCAGTCTCCAGAGGGGCAATCAGCCCCAGCATTTT
.	.	TRBV10-3	TRBJ1-5	CATDPTPQGGQPQHF	TGTGCCACCGACCCTACCCCACAGGGCGGACAGCCCCAGCATTTT
.	.	TRBV3-1/TRBV3-2	TRBJ1-5	CASSPTTGGQPQHF	TGTGCCAGCAGCCCAACCACGGGGGGCCAGCCCCAGCATTTT
once	.	TRBV15	TRBJ2-2	CATSRGRLPSPGELFF	TGTGCCACCAGCAGAGGGCGACTACCCTCCCCCGGGGAGCTGTTTTTT
.	.	TRBV3-1/TRBV3-2	TRBJ2-7	CASSSSGGSPYEQYF	TGTGCCAGCAGCTCTAGTGGGGGCTCCCCCTACGAGCAGTACTTC
once	.	TRBV30	TRBJ1-1	CAWTQGIFGTEAFF	TGTGCCTGGACCCAGGGTATTTTCGGCACTGAAGCTTTCTTT
.	TRBD1	TRBV18	TRBJ1-1	CASSPTGVNTEAFF	TGTGCCAGCTCACCCACAGGGGTAAACACTGAAGCTTTCTTT
.	TRBD2	TRBV6-5	TRBJ2-3	CASSPASGGTDTQYF	TGTGCCAGCAGTCCGGCAAGCGGGGGCACAGATACGCAGTATTTT
once	TRBD1	TRBV20-1	TRBJ1-2	CSAGDLRTGGAYGYTF	TGCAGTGCTGGTGACCTCCGGACAGGGGGCGCATATGGCTACACCTTC
.	.	TRBV28	TRBJ2-1	CASSTLGTSEQFF	TGTGCCAGCAGTACACTCGGGACAAGTGAGCAGTTCTTC
.	.	TRBV19	TRBJ2-6	CASTTGNSGANVLTF	TGTGCCAGTACCACAGGAAACTCTGGGGCCAACGTCCTGACTTTC
.	TRBD2	TRBV15	TRBJ2-1	CATSMGLAGGNEQFF	TGTGCCACCAGCATGGGACTAGCGGGAGGCAATGAGCAGTTCTTC
.	TRBD2	TRBV9	TRBJ2-7	CASSARSGGDEQYF	TGTGCCAGCAGCGCCCGAAGCGGGGGAGACGAGCAGTACTTC
.	TRBD2	TRBV3-1/TRBV3-2	TRBJ2-1	CASSQGPSGYNEQFF	TGTGCCAGCAGCCAAGGCCCTAGCGGGTACAATGAGCAGTTCTTC
once	TRBD1	TRBV5-1	TRBJ1-4	CASSSTGTGKNEKLFF	TGCGCCAGCAGCTCCACCGGGACAGGGAAGAATGAAAAACTGTTTTTT
.	.	TRBV4-1	TRBJ2-7	CASSQGFSYEQYF	TGCGCCAGCTCTCAGGGTTTCTCCTACGAGCAGTACTTC
.	TRBD1	TRBV3-1/TRBV3-2	TRBJ2-1	CASSQGQGADNEQFF	TGTGCCAGCAGCCAAGGACAGGGGGCGGACAATGAGCAGTTCTTC
.	.	TRBV28	TRBJ1-2	CASESEGGYTF	TGTGCCAGCGAGTCAGAGGGAGGCTACACCTTC
.	TRBD2	TRBV3-1/TRBV3-2	TRBJ2-1	CASSQAFRSGGYNEQFF	TGTGCCAGCAGCCAAGCCTTCCGTAGCGGGGGGTACAATGAGCAGTTCTTC
.	.	TRBV28	TRBJ1-5	CASSFVPGKNQPQHF	TGTGCCAGCAGTTTTGTGCCAGGGAAGAATCAGCCCCAGCATTTT
.	TRBD1	TRBV6-2/TRBV6-3	TRBJ1-5	CASSRDSGGKPQHF	TGTGCCAGCAGCCGGGACAGCGGGGGGAAGCCCCAGCATTTT
.	.	TRBV6-5	TRBJ2-5	CASSYLEGGQYF	TGTGCCAGCAGTTATTTGGAAGGGGGCCAGTACTTC
.	.	TRBV19	TRBJ1-4	CASSISGSTNEKLFF	TGTGCCAGTAGTATTTCAGGGTCAACTAATGAAAAACTGTTTTTT
.	TRBD2	TRBV4-3	TRBJ2-1	CASSQDWTSGKQFF	TGCGCCAGCAGCCAAGATTGGACTAGCGGAAAGCAGTTCTTC
.	.	TRBV5-1	TRBJ1-2	CASSLAPGLNYGYTF	TGCGCCAGCAGCTTGGCCCCAGGGCTAAACTATGGCTACACCTTC
.	TRBD1	TRBV7-9	TRBJ2-7	CASSSPGTGVSAEQYF	TGTGCCAGCAGCTCACCGGGGACAGGGGTTTCGGCCGAGCAGTACTTC
.	TRBD1	TRBV7-3	TRBJ2-5	CASSLGGLGQGQETQYF	TGTGCCAGCAGCTTAGGGGGCCTAGGACAGGGGCAAGAGACCCAGTACTTC
.	TRBD1	TRBV28	TRBJ1-2	CASSSPRDRAFYGYTF	TGTGCCAGCAGTTCGCCCCGGGACAGGGCATTTTATGGCTACACCTTC
.	.	TRBV5-1	TRBJ1-2	CASSLIQGSYGYTF	TGCGCCAGCAGCTTAATCCAGGGGAGCTATGGCTACACCTTC
.	TRBD2	TRBV27	TRBJ2-7	CASSPSGTSGKGEQYF	TGTGCCAGCAGCCCAAGTGGGACTAGCGGGAAGGGGGAGCAGTACTTC
.	.	TRBV25-1	TRBJ2-7	CASSELATYEQYF	TGTGCCAGCAGTGAGCTTGCTACCTACGAGCAGTACTTC
.	.	TRBV18	TRBJ1-5	CASSPREGPQPQHF	TGTGCCAGCTCACCTCGGGAGGGGCCTCAGCCCCAGCATTTT
.	TRBD1	TRBV7-6	TRBJ2-1	CASSLTGGSSYNEQFF	TGTGCCAGCAGCTTGACAGGGGGGTCCTCCTACAATGAGCAGTTCTTC
.	.	TRBV25-1	TRBJ1-1	CASRDSLNTEAFF	TGTGCCAGCAGGGACAGCCTGAACACTGAAGCTTTCTTT
.	TRBD2	TRBV7-9	TRBJ2-5	CASSLGGTVGTQYF	TGTGCCAGCAGCTTGGGAGGGACGGTAGGGACCCAGTACTTC
.	.	TRBV9	TRBJ1-2	CASSGQNLYGYTF	TGTGCCAGCAGCGGACAGAACCTCTATGGCTACACCTTC
.	TRBD1	TRBV19	TRBJ2-1	CASSNSGQPYNEQFF	TGTGCCAGTAGTAATTCGGGACAGCCCTACAATGAGCAGTTCTTC
.	.	TRBV6-6	TRBJ1-2	CASTPIYGNGYTF	TGTGCCAGCACACCCATTTATGGCAATGGCTACACCTTC
.	.	TRBV11-2	TRBJ1-2	CAISTGPLGYTF	TGTGCCATCTCGACAGGTCCTTTGGGATACACCTTC
once	TRBD1	TRBV18	TRBJ2-7	CASSYSGQGLYEQYF	TGTGCCAGCTCATACTCGGGACAGGGGCTGTACGAGCAGTACTTC
.	TRBD2	TRBV25-1	TRBJ2-5	CASSLGGVETQYF	TGTGCCAGCTCCCTCGGGGGGGTGGAGACCCAGTACTTC
.	TRBD2	TRBV7-3	TRBJ2-5	CASSLMGGYMLETQYF	TGTGCCAGCAGCTTAATGGGGGGGTACATGTTAGAGACCCAGTACTTC
.	.	TRBV27	TRBJ1-1	CASSLYQGEGTEAFF	TGTGCCAGCAGTTTATATCAGGGCGAAGGTACTGAAGCTTTCTTT
.	TRBD1	TRBV6-5	TRBJ2-5	CASNVGQGETQYF	TGTGCCAGCAATGTCGGACAGGGGGAGACCCAGTACTTC
.	TRBD2	TRBV4-1	TRBJ2-7	CASSQGGGRAYYEQYF	TGCGCCAGCAGCCAAGGGGGCGGGAGGGCCTACTACGAGCAGTACTTC
.	TRBD1	TRBV19	TRBJ1-2	CASSPTGGDYGYTF	TGTGCCAGTAGTCCGACAGGGGGCGACTATGGCTACACCTTC
.	.	TRBV28	TRBJ2-7	CASKGQGTYEQYF	TGTGCCAGCAAAGGGCAGGGTACCTACGAGCAGTACTTC
.	.	TRBV2	TRBJ2-5	CASRGHLAEETQYF	TGTGCCAGCAGGGGACACCTAGCGGAAGAGACCCAGTACTTC
.	TRBD2	TRBV7-9	TRBJ2-1	CASSSVSSGRSHNEQFF	TGTGCCAGCAGCTCAGTCTCTAGCGGGAGGTCACACAATGAGCAGTTCTTC
.	.	TRBV4-3	TRBJ1-1	CASSQDRLYPRYTEAFF	TGCGCCAGCAGCCAAGATAGACTCTACCCGAGGTACACTGAAGCTTTCTTT
.	.	TRBV5-1	TRBJ2-2	CASSLERRDTGELFF	TGCGCCAGCAGCTTGGAGAGGAGGGACACCGGGGAGCTGTTTTTT
.	TRBD1	TRBV18	TRBJ1-1	CASSRTGDTEAFF	TGTGCCAGCTCCCGAACAGGGGACACTGAAGCTTTCTTT
.	TRBD1	TRBV25-1	TRBJ2-5	CASRSGQGMRETQYF	TGTGCCAGCAGGAGTGGACAGGGGATGAGAGAGACCCAGTACTTC
.	.	TRBV5-4	TRBJ1-3	CASRQQGSGNTIYF	TGTGCCAGCAGACAACAGGGCTCTGGAAACACCATATATTTT
.	TRBD1	TRBV4-1	TRBJ2-7	CASSLIPGQGTHEQYF	TGCGCCAGCAGCCTAATTCCGGGACAGGGTACCCACGAGCAGTACTTC
.	.	TRBV7-2	TRBJ2-5	CASRGGDWETQYF	TGTGCCAGCAGAGGCGGGGATTGGGAGACCCAGTACTTC
once	TRBD1	TRBV29-1	TRBJ2-2	CSVRTGTGNTGELFF	TGCAGCGTACGTACCGGGACAGGCAACACCGGGGAGCTGTTTTTT
.	TRBD1	TRBV5-1	TRBJ1-4	CASSLGSGGEKLFF	TGCGCCAGCAGCTTGGGGTCAGGGGGTGAAAAACTGTTTTTT